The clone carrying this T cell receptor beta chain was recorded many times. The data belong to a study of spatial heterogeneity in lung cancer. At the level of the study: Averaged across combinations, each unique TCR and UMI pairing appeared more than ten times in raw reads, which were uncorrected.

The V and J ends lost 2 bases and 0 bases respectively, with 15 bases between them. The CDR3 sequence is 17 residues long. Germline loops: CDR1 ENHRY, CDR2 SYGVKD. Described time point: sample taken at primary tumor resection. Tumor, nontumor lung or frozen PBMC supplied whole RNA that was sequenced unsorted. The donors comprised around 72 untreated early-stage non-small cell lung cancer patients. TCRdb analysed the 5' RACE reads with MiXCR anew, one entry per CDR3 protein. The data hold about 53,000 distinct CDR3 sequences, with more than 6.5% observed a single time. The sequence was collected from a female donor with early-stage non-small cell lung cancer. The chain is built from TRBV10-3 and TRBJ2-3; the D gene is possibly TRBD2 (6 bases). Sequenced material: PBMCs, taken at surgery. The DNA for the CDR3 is TGTGCCATCAGTGAGGTTTCCCGGGCGGGAAGCACAGATACGCAGTATTTT. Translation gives CAISEVSRAGSTDTQYF.